What follows is one TCR beta chain and its context. Donors had no recently reported acute infections or vaccinations and were HIV-negative. This entry belongs to a study of shared clonotypes between healthy human individuals. Trimming took 6 bases from V and 1 from J, leaving 9 bases between them. The CDR3 length is 13 residues. Germline-derived CDR1 and CDR2 are MNHNY and SVGAGI (reference sequence). Assay used: immunoSEQ multiplex PCR; TCRdb lists only in-frame clones, some missing. The profile shows over 1.5 million clones, roughly 98% of them singletons. The J gene is TRBJ2-5, the V gene TRBV6-6; D is ambiguous. Sample: naive CD4+ T cells sorted from blood. Regarding subset: CD45RA+ positively selected. The clonotype originates from a man aged 25 to 45 in good health. CDR3 in DNA: TGTGCCAGCAGGAGGAGCAGCCAAGAGACCCAGTACTTC. Encoded protein: CASRRSSQETQYF.